This TCR beta chain appears in the sequencing data of a study of blood T cell repertoires in COVID-19. Method: immunoSEQ multiplex PCR; TCRdb's copy keeps in-frame clones and lacks some. The sample has 100,000 to 150,000 clones, 70% to 90% seen once; the top ten hold about 2.5%. This CDR3 region has 14 residues. The germline CDR1 and CDR2 sequences are SGHAT and FQNNGV. The V and J ends lost 6 bases and 0 bases respectively, with 11 bases between them. The source of this sequence is a woman in her forties or fifties who had recovered from COVID-19. The sample taken for sequencing was PBMCs or T cells enriched from blood (not recorded which). The chain carries TRBV11-2 and TRBJ1-1; D remains unclear. CDR3 residues: CASSINSMNTEAFF. CDR3 in DNA: TGTGCCAGCAGTATAAACAGCATGAACACTGAAGCTTTCTTT. The variable domain in full, with the rest retrieved from reference TRBV11-2 and TRBJ1-1, is EAGVAQSPRYKIIEKRQSVAFWCNPISGHATLYWYQQILGQGPKLLIQFQNNGVVDDSQLPKDRFSAERLKGVDSTLKIQPAKLEDSAVYLCASSINSMNTEAFFGQGTRLTVV.